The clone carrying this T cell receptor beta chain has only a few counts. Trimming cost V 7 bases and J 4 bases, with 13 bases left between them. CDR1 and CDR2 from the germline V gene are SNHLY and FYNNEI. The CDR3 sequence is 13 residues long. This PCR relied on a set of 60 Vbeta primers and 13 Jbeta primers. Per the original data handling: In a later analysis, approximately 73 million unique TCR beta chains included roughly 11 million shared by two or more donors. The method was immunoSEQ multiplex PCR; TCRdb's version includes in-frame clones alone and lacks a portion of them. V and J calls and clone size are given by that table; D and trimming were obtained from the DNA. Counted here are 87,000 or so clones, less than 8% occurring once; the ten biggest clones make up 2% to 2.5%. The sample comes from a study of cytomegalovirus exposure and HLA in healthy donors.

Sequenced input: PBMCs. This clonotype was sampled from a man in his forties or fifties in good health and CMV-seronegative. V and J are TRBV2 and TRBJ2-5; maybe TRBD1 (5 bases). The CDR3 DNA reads TGTGCCAGCATAAGGGGAATCGGAGAGACCCAGTACTTC. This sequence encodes CASIRGIGETQYF.